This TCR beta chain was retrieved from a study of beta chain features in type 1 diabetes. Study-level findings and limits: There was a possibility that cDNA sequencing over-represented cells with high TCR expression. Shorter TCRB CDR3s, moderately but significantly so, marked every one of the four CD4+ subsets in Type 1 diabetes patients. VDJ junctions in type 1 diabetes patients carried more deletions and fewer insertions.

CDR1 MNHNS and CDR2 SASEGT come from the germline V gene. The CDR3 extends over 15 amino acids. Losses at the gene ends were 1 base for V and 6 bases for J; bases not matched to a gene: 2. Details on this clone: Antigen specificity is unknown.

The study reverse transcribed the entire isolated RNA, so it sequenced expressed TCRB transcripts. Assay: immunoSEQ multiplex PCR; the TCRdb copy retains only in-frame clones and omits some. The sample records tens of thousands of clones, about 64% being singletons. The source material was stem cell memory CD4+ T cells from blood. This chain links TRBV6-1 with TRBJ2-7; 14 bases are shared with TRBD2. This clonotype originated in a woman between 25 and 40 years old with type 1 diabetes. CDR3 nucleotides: TGTGCCAGCAGTGAAGGGACTAGCGGGAGGTCCGAGCAGTACTTC. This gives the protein CASSEGTSGRSEQYF.